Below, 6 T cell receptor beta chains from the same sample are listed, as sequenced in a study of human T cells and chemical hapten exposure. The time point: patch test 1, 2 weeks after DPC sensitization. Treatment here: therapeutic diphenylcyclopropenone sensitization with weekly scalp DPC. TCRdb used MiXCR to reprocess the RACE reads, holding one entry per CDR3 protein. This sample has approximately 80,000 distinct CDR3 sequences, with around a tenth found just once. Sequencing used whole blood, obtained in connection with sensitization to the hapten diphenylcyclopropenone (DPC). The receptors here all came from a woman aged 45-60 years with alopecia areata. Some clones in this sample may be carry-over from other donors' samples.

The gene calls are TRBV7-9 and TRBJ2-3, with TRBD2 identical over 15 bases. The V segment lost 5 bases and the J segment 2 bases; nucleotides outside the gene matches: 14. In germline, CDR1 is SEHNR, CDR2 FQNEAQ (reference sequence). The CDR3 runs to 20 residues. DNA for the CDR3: TGTGCCAGCAGCAATCCGGGACTAGCGGGAGGACGTACCTACACAGATACGCAGTATTTT. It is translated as CASSNPGLAGGRTYTDTQYF.

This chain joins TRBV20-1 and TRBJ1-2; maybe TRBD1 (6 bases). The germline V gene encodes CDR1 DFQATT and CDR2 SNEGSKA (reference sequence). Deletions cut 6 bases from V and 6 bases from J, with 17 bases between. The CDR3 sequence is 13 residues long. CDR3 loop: CSARRRGANGYTF. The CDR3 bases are TGCAGTGCCCGACGACGGGGGGCTAATGGCTACACCTTC.

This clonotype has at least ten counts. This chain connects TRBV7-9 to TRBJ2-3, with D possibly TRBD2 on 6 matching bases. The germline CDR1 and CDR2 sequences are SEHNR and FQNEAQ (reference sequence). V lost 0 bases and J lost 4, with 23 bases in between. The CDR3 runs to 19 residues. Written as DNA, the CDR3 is TGTGCCAGCAGCTTAGCGCTCCCAGCGGAGGGCCGGGCGGCAGATACGCAGTATTTT. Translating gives CASSLALPAEGRAADTQYF.

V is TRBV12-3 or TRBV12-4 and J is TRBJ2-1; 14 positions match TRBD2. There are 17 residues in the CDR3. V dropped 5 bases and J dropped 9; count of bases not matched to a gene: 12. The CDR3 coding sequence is TGTGCCAGCAGTCCTGGGACTAGCGGGGGATTGAAGGGTGAGCAGTTCTTC. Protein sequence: CASSPGTSGGLKGEQFF.

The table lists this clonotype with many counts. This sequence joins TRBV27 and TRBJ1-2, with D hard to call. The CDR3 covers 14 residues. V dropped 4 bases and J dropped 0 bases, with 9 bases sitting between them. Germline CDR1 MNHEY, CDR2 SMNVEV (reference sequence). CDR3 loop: CASSSSAANYGYTF. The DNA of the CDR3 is TGTGCCAGCAGTTCCTCAGCGGCTAACTATGGCTACACCTTC.

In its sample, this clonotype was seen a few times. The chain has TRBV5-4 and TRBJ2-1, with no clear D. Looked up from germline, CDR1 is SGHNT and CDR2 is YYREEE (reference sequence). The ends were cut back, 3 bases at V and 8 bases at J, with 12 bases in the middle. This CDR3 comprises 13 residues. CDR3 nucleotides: TGTGCCAGCAGCTACTTGACCCAGGATGAGCAGTTCTTC. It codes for CASSYLTQDEQFF. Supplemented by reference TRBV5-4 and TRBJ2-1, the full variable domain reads ETGVTQSPTHLIKTRGQQVTLRCSSQSGHNTVSWYQQALGQGPQFIFQYYREEENGRGNFPPRFSGLQFPNYSSELNVNALELDDSALYLCASSYLTQDEQFFGPGTRLTVL.